What follows describes a single T cell receptor beta chain. Antigen unknown. This sample stems from a study of vaccination effects on CD4 cells after COVID-19. Overall study results and limits: Clonal contraction was marked in infection- and vaccine-induced clones late after vaccination.

Assay: immunoSEQ multiplex PCR; the TCRdb copy retains only in-frame clones and omits some. The repertoire holds about 30,000 clones, roughly 74% seen once, with about a sixth in the top ten. Sequencing in the ViraFEST assay came after antigen-specific CD4+ T cells had been expanded with viral peptide pools, which were used to stimulate PBMC. Researchers isolated CD4+ T cells once approximately eleven days of culture had elapsed. Participants each got two BNT162b2 or mRNA-1273 vaccine doses. Previously uninfected by SARS-CoV-2, the vaccine recipients also showed negative nucleocapsid antibodies. Half-medium exchanges with IL-2 medium took place on days 3 and 7. The V and J ends lost 0 bases and 3 bases respectively, with 9 bases between them. The CDR3 is 15 amino acids. CDR1 and CDR2 from the germline V gene are MNHEY and SVGAGI.

The chain is built from TRBV6-5 and TRBJ1-5; D possibly corresponds to TRBD1 (5 bases). The TCR was taken from a human donor who received a COVID-19 vaccine. This specimen consisted of CD4+ T cells from PBMCs cultured with HCoV-OC43 spike peptides, obtained after COVID-19 vaccination. As for subset: HCoV-OC43 spike overlapping peptide pool stimulation. The CDR3 loop is CASSYSGGDNQPQHF. CDR3 sequence (DNA): TGTGCCAGCAGTTACTCGGGAGGGGACAATCAGCCCCAGCATTTT.